This is a list of T cell receptor beta chains from one sample in a study of tumor and adjacent non-tumor tissue in lung cancer. From the multiplex PCR reads, TCRdb called clonotypes with MiXCR, one entry per CDR3 protein. The top ten clones hold about two fifths of a sample with 60,000 to 85,000 distinct CDR3 sequences, 76% of them seen once. The sample taken for sequencing was distant non-tumor lung tissue. All receptors derive from a man in his sixties or seventies with non-small cell lung cancer. Each CDR3 is given with its conserved first and last residue. D genes are given only for firm matches. Some rows have no size entry. The others give once, few or many, or a class for an expanded clone.

clone_size d_call j_call v_call cdr3_aa cdr3_nt
few TRBD1 TRBJ2-1 TRBV20-1 CSARQGAGNEQFF TGCAGTGCTAGACAGGGGGCGGGTAATGAGCAGTTCTTC
- - TRBJ1-1 TRBV11-3 CANSFRDRTLITETFF TGTGCCAACAGTTTCCGAGACAGAACCCTGATCACTGAAACTTTCTTT
once TRBD1 TRBJ1-3 TRBV12-3/TRBV12-4 CVSSRLETGIGSGNTIYF TGTGTCAGCAGTCGTCTCGAGACAGGGATCGGCTCTGGAAACACCATATATTTT
once - TRBJ2-5 TRBV4-2 CASSRRSSGNEGTRYF TGTGCCAGCAGCCGCCGAAGTAGCGGTAATGAGGGGACCCGGTACTTC
- TRBD1 TRBJ1-1 TRBV28 CVSGVTGVNTEAFF TGTGTCAGCGGGGTGACAGGGGTGAACACTGAAGCTTTCTTT
- - TRBJ2-5 TRBV29-1 CSGQSQETQYF TGCAGCGGTCAGAGCCAAGAGACCCAGTACTTC
once TRBD1 TRBJ2-1 TRBV29-1 CSVPRTGGYYEQFF TGCAGCGTCCCCAGGACAGGGGGATACTATGAGCAGTTCTTC
- TRBD1 TRBJ1-2 TRBV6-5 CAIRMTGERYGYTF TGTGCCATCAGGATGACAGGGGAGCGCTATGGCTACACCTTC
- - TRBJ2-7 TRBV4-1 CASSLGGVKDDEQYF TGCGCCAGCAGCCTTGGAGGGGTGAAGGACGACGAGCAGTACTTC
few - TRBJ2-2 TRBV24-1 CATSRADPTGELFF TGTGCCACCAGTAGGGCGGACCCGACCGGGGAGCTGTTTTTT
- - TRBJ1-5 TRBV6-1 CASRGYSNQSQHF TGTGCCAGCAGGGGTTATAGCAATCAGTCCCAACATTTT
- TRBD1 TRBJ1-1 TRBV11-3 CISSFRDRILNTEAFF TGTATCAGCAGCTTCCGGGACAGAATCTTGAACACTGAAGCTTTCTTT
many TRBD1 TRBJ2-2 TRBV6-2/TRBV6-3 CERSNKTGEMFF TGTGAAAGAAGTAACAAAACAGGGGAGATGTTTTTT
medium-sized - TRBJ2-1 TRBV29-1 CSVEDEINNEQFF TGCAGCGTTGAGGATGAAATAAACAATGAGCAGTTCTTC
- TRBD1 TRBJ2-1 TRBV28 CASSRDRDTNEQFF TGTGCCAGCAGTAGGGACAGGGACACCAATGAGCAGTTCTTC
- - TRBJ2-3 TRBV5-1 CASSLASGNTDMQYF TGCGCCAGCAGCTTGGCGTCTGGAAACACAGATATGCAGTATTTT
- TRBD1 TRBJ1-2 TRBV6-5 CVSRPGTANYGYTF TGTGTCAGCAGACCCGGGACAGCGAACTATGGCTACACCTTC
once - TRBJ2-5 TRBV29-1 CSAKTYLQTGQEAPYF TGCAGCGCCAAGACCTACCTCCAGACAGGTCAAGAGGCCCCGTACTTC
- - TRBJ2-7 TRBV12-5 CASGMFLSGEGTYEEYF TGTGCTAGTGGTATGTTCTTGTCAGGGGAAGGAACCTACGAAGAGTACTTC
- TRBD2 TRBJ2-2 TRBV30 CVWTGTRNTGELFF TGTGTCTGGACCGGGACTAGGAACACCGGGGAGTTGTTTTTT
- TRBD1 TRBJ2-6 TRBV28 CAICGGQGSEANVLTF TGTGCCATATGTGGGGGACAGGGATCTGAGGCCAACGTCCTGACTTTC
- - TRBJ1-3 TRBV12-3/TRBV12-4 CANSRPGTRISSGNTVYF TGTGCCAACAGTCGTCCCGGGACAAGGATCAGCTCTGGAAACACCGTATATTTT
- - TRBJ2-5 TRBV2 CASSDGVEFQETEHF TGTGCCAGCAGTGATGGGGTAGAGTTCCAAGAGACCGAGCACTTC
- TRBD1 TRBJ2-5 TRBV20-1 CSVSQGTGTETQYF TGCAGTGTTAGCCAGGGGACAGGGACAGAGACCCAGTACTTC
once - TRBJ2-3 TRBV5-1 CARNLIPGDTQYF TGCGCCCGCAACTTGATCCCGGGGGATACGCAGTATTTT
- TRBD2 TRBJ2-1 TRBV12-3/TRBV12-4 CVSSFPRGLAGVNELFF TGTGTCAGCAGTTTCCCAAGGGGACTAGCGGGTGTTAATGAGCTGTTCTTC
- - TRBJ2-3 TRBV11-3 CASTCRELSTDTQYF TGTGCCAGCACTTGTCGGGAATTAAGCACAGATACGCAGTATTTT
- TRBD1 TRBJ2-7 TRBV11-2 CASSLDGGDRYEQYF TGTGCCAGCAGCTTAGATGGAGGGGACAGGTATGAGCAGTACTTC
- TRBD2 TRBJ2-5 TRBV11-3 CASSIGVGRLAETQYF TGTGCCAGCAGTATAGGTGTGGGGAGACTAGCGGAGACCCAGTACTTC
- - TRBJ2-2 TRBV7-3 CASSSAVETNTGELFF TGTGCCAGCAGCTCCGCGGTCGAGACTAACACCGGGGAGCTGTTTTTT
- - TRBJ1-6 TRBV28 CASSSEQEAGSPLNF TGTGCCAGCAGTTCGGAACAGGAGGCTGGATCACCCCTCAACTTT
- - TRBJ1-5 TRBV20-1 CSAQITGGNQPQHF TGCAGTGCTCAAATAACCGGGGGTAATCAGCCCCAGCATTTT
once TRBD1 TRBJ1-4 TRBV6-1 CTSSVGQGNEKLFF TGTACAAGCAGTGTAGGACAGGGGAATGAAAAACTGTTTTTT
many - TRBJ1-1 TRBV5-6 CASSFTGTRIMNTEAFF TGTGCCAGCAGCTTCACAGGAACAAGAATAATGAACACTGAAGCTTTCTTT
once - TRBJ1-1 TRBV6-6 CASSYVRGLNNEALF TGTGCCAGCAGTTACGTCCGGGGCCTGAACAATGAAGCTCTCTTT
- TRBD2 TRBJ2-7 TRBV11-2 CAGGLCSGTYEQYF TGTGCCGGCGGCTTATGTAGCGGGACCTACGAGCAGTACTTC
once - TRBJ1-1 TRBV11-3 CASSSRGPDLAVF TGTGCCAGCAGCTCGCGGGGACCGGACTTGGCGGTCTTT
- TRBD1 TRBJ2-5 TRBV6-5 CAMRRWTGGLETQYF TGTGCCATGAGGCGTTGGACAGGGGGCTTGGAGACCCAGTACTTC
few TRBD2 TRBJ2-3 TRBV20-1 CSAPLVRGETDTQYF TGCAGTGCTCCTCTCGTGCGGGGGGAAACAGATACGCAGTATTTT
- TRBD2 TRBJ2-5 TRBV9 CANSGYSGRRETQYF TGTGCGAACAGCGGATATAGCGGGAGAAGGGAGACCCAGTACTTC
- TRBD2 TRBJ2-5 TRBV11-3 CASNQLAEMETQYF TGTGCCAGCAACCAACTAGCGGAGATGGAGACCCAGTATTTC
- - TRBJ1-1 TRBV6-2/TRBV6-3 CVSSYPLAGPSNTGAFF TGTGTCAGCAGTTACCCCTTGGCAGGGCCATCGAACACTGGAGCTTTCTTT
- - TRBJ1-5 TRBV6-2/TRBV6-3 CASSWVTGNQPLHF TGTGCCAGCAGTTGGGTGACAGGCAATCAGCCCCTGCATTTT
- - TRBJ2-2 TRBV5-1 CASSLEDEGDLTGDLFF TGCGCCAGCAGCTTGGAGGATGAAGGGGACTTAACCGGGGACCTGTTTTTT
once TRBD2 TRBJ2-7 TRBV4-1 CASSRALAGERDELYF TGCGCCAGCAGCCGGGCACTAGCGGGAGAGAGGGACGAGCTGTACTTC
- - TRBJ2-2 TRBV6-2/TRBV6-3 CASSTINTGELFF TGTGCCAGCAGTACAATTAACACCGGGGAGCTGTTTTTT
once - TRBJ2-1 TRBV29-1 CSVGWRRISYNEQFF TGCAGCGTTGGGTGGAGGCGAATCTCCTACAATGAGCAGTTTTTC
- - TRBJ2-7 TRBV10-3 CACTIGTSPYGQYF TGTGCCTGCACAATCGGGACAAGCCCCTACGGGCAGTACTTC
- TRBD1 TRBJ1-3 TRBV12-3/TRBV12-4 CASSRPWTGIGSGNTVYF TGTGCCAGCAGTCGTCCCTGGACAGGGATCGGCTCCGGAAACACCGTATATTTT
many TRBD1 TRBJ2-7 TRBV29-1 CSVGTGQTYEQYF TGCAGCGTTGGAACGGGACAGACCTACGAGCAGTACTTC
- TRBD2 TRBJ2-1 TRBV12-3/TRBV12-4 CASRKTSGGATSSYNEQSF TGTGCCAGCAGAAAAACTAGCGGGGGGGCCACTAGCTCCTACAATGAGCAGTCCTTC
- - TRBJ1-2 TRBV6-6 CASSSRHVSRRYTF TGTGCCAGCAGTTCTAGACATGTCTCAAGACGCTACACCTTC